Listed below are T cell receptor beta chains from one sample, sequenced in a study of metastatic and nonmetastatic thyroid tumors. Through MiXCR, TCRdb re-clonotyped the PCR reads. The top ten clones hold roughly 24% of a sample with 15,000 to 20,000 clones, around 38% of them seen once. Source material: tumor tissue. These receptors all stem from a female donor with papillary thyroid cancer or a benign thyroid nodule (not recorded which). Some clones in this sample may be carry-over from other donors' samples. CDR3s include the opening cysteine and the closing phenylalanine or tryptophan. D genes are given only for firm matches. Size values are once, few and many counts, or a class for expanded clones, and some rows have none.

CDR3aa: CASRGLAYEQYF; CDR3nt: TGTGCCAGCAGAGGACTTGCCTACGAGCAGTACTTC; v_gene: TRBV6-1; d_gene: -; j_gene: TRBJ2-7; abundance: many
CDR3aa: CASSYSATTTDTQYF; CDR3nt: TGTGCCAGCAGTTACTCCGCCACAACCACAGATACGCAGTATTTT; v_gene: TRBV6-5; d_gene: -; j_gene: TRBJ2-3; abundance: few
CDR3aa: CASSGLAGRSSYNEQFF; CDR3nt: TGTGCCAGCAGTGGACTAGCGGGGAGAAGCTCCTACAATGAGCAGTTCTTC; v_gene: TRBV28; d_gene: TRBD2; j_gene: TRBJ2-1; abundance: -
CDR3aa: CSATARNYYEQYF; CDR3nt: TGCAGTGCTACCGCCCGTAATTATTACGAGCAGTACTTC; v_gene: TRBV20-1; d_gene: -; j_gene: TRBJ2-7; abundance: -
CDR3aa: CASSVADGRIYEQYF; CDR3nt: TGTGCCAGCAGCGTAGCTGACGGGAGGATCTACGAGCAGTACTTC; v_gene: TRBV9; d_gene: TRBD2; j_gene: TRBJ2-7; abundance: -
CDR3aa: CASSEGQGASSTDTQYF; CDR3nt: TGTGCCAGCAGTGAGGGACAGGGGGCTAGTAGCACAGATACGCAGTATTTT; v_gene: TRBV2; d_gene: TRBD1; j_gene: TRBJ2-3; abundance: -
CDR3aa: CSASVGDQETQYF; CDR3nt: TGCAGTGCTAGTGTTGGAGACCAAGAGACCCAGTACTTC; v_gene: TRBV20-1; d_gene: -; j_gene: TRBJ2-5; abundance: medium-sized
CDR3aa: CASSFWTGAMNTEAFF; CDR3nt: TGTGCCAGCAGTTTCTGGACAGGGGCGATGAACACTGAAGCTTTCTTT; v_gene: TRBV28; d_gene: TRBD1; j_gene: TRBJ1-1; abundance: -
CDR3aa: CASSYPITVYGQYF; CDR3nt: TGTGCCAGCAGTTACCCGATTACAGTTTACGGGCAGTACTTC; v_gene: TRBV6-5; d_gene: -; j_gene: TRBJ2-7; abundance: -
CDR3aa: CASSPRGGGANTGELFF; CDR3nt: TGTGCCAGCAGCCCCCGCGGTGGGGGTGCGAACACCGGGGAGCTGTTTTTT; v_gene: TRBV9; d_gene: -; j_gene: TRBJ2-2; abundance: -
CDR3aa: CASSRQGDLGYTF; CDR3nt: TGTGCCAGCAGTCGACAGGGGGATTTAGGCTACACCTTC; v_gene: TRBV2; d_gene: TRBD1; j_gene: TRBJ1-2; abundance: -
CDR3aa: CASSLDRGAHGYGYTF; CDR3nt: TGTGCCAGCAGCTTAGATCGAGGGGCCCACGGCTATGGCTACACCTTC; v_gene: TRBV11-3; d_gene: -; j_gene: TRBJ1-2; abundance: -
CDR3aa: CSARREYNEQFF; CDR3nt: TGCAGTGCTAGGAGGGAATACAATGAGCAGTTCTTC; v_gene: TRBV20-1; d_gene: -; j_gene: TRBJ2-1; abundance: -
CDR3aa: CASSIVATSPLHF; CDR3nt: TGTGCCAGTAGTATAGTGGCCACTTCACCCCTCCACTTT; v_gene: TRBV19; d_gene: -; j_gene: TRBJ1-6; abundance: few
CDR3aa: CASSEYLYNEQFF; CDR3nt: TGTGCCAGCAGTGAATACCTGTACAATGAGCAGTTCTTC; v_gene: TRBV6-1; d_gene: -; j_gene: TRBJ2-1; abundance: -
CDR3aa: CAWSATGQGRTEAFF; CDR3nt: TGTGCCTGGAGTGCGACTGGGCAGGGGAGAACTGAAGCTTTCTTT; v_gene: TRBV30; d_gene: -; j_gene: TRBJ1-1; abundance: -
CDR3aa: CASSVREGLYNEQFF; CDR3nt: TGTGCCAGCAGTGTGAGGGAGGGGCTATACAATGAGCAGTTCTTC; v_gene: TRBV6-1; d_gene: TRBD2; j_gene: TRBJ2-1; abundance: few
CDR3aa: CASSPRDRGTDTQYF; CDR3nt: TGCGCCAGCAGTCCCCGGGACAGGGGAACAGATACGCAGTATTTT; v_gene: TRBV5-1; d_gene: TRBD1; j_gene: TRBJ2-3; abundance: -
CDR3aa: CASSDSALTGRYGYTF; CDR3nt: TGTGCCAGCAGTGACTCTGCTTTGACAGGCCGCTATGGCTACACCTTC; v_gene: TRBV6-4; d_gene: -; j_gene: TRBJ1-2; abundance: few
CDR3aa: CASSESTEPTQYF; CDR3nt: TGTGCCAGCAGCGAATCAACAGAGCCTACGCAGTATTTT; v_gene: TRBV5-5; d_gene: -; j_gene: TRBJ2-3; abundance: -
CDR3aa: CASSLRSAPETQYF; CDR3nt: TGCGCCAGCAGCTTACGGTCCGCCCCAGAGACCCAGTACTTC; v_gene: TRBV5-1; d_gene: -; j_gene: TRBJ2-5; abundance: -
CDR3aa: CASSYTYRAFYYGYTF; CDR3nt: TGTGCCAGCAGTTACACCTACAGGGCTTTCTACTATGGCTACACCTTC; v_gene: TRBV6-2/TRBV6-3; d_gene: -; j_gene: TRBJ1-2; abundance: -
CDR3aa: CASSLVGGMMNTEAFF; CDR3nt: TGTGCCAGCAGCTTAGTAGGGGGGATGATGAACACTGAAGCTTTCTTT; v_gene: TRBV7-6; d_gene: -; j_gene: TRBJ1-1; abundance: -
CDR3aa: CASSYSSGRGFEQFF; CDR3nt: TGTGCCAGCAGTTACTCTAGCGGGAGGGGCTTTGAGCAGTTCTTC; v_gene: TRBV6-5; d_gene: TRBD2; j_gene: TRBJ2-1; abundance: -